Below are 19 T cell receptor beta chains sequenced from a single sample in a study of T-cell memory formation after mild COVID-19. From the 5' RACE reads, TCRdb called clonotypes with MiXCR, one entry per CDR3 protein. The profile shows under 200,000 distinct CDR3 sequences, around a third of them singletons. Sequencing was performed on PBMCs or a T cell subset sorted from them (not recorded which). The receptor source for this set is an adult woman who had mild COVID-19 (a few samples of this study predate the infection). Cell type and time point are not known.

The genes are TRBV6-2 or TRBV6-3 and TRBJ2-7; D remains unclear. This CDR3 has 14 amino acids. The ends were cut back, 0 bases at V and 0 bases at J, with 6 bases in the middle. CDR1 and CDR2 (germline): MNHEY, SVGEGT. The CDR3 sequence is CASSYSGNSYEQYF. The CDR3 bases are TGTGCCAGCAGTTACTCGGGAAACTCCTACGAGCAGTACTTC.

V gene TRBV6-2 or TRBV6-3 combines with J gene TRBJ2-5; maybe TRBD2 (6 bases). The germline gives CDR1 MNHEY, CDR2 SVGEGT. The CDR3 covers 14 residues. V was pared by 6 bases and J by 1 base, with 12 bases between. The CDR3 DNA follows: TGTGCCAGCAGGATCCAGGGACTCCAAGAGACCCAGTACTTC. Its translation: CASRIQGLQETQYF.

The chain links TRBV2 to TRBJ1-6; D ambiguous. Germline CDR1 SNHLY, CDR2 FYNNEI. CDR3 size: 15 residues. Trimming took 6 bases from V and 7 from J, leaving 16 bases between them. The CDR3 sequence: CASRALSIDNSPLHF. As DNA, the CDR3 is TGTGCCAGCAGGGCTCTGTCTATAGACAATTCACCCCTCCACTTT.

The chain has TRBV10-2 and TRBJ2-7; D is uncertain. CDR1 and CDR2 (germline): WSHSY, SAAADI. V was pared by 4 bases and J by 3 bases, with 16 bases between. The CDR3 loop spans 15 amino acids. This CDR3 is CASSGSRPGSYEQYF. The CDR3 DNA follows: TGCGCCAGCAGTGGGAGCCGTCCGGGTAGCTACGAGCAGTACTTC.

There are a few counts of this clonotype. This rearrangement joins TRBV7-9 to TRBJ2-1; a weak D match, TRBD2 (5 bases). Per germline, CDR1 SEHNR and CDR2 FQNEAQ (reference sequence). Trimming removed 1 base from V and 7 bases from J, with 11 bases in between. CDR3 length: 14 amino acids. CDR3 amino acids: CASSLVPGMNEQFF. The DNA of the CDR3 is TGTGCCAGCAGCTTAGTACCGGGGATGAATGAGCAGTTCTTC.

This clonotype was observed a few times. The chain couples TRBV5-4 to TRBJ2-3; TRBD2 agrees at 7 bases. CDR1 SGHNT and CDR2 YYREEE come from the germline V gene (reference sequence). The CDR3 extends over 16 amino acids. V lost 0 bases and J lost 0; bases outside the gene matches: 4. The CDR3 protein is CASSLAKGLSTDTQYF. The CDR3 coding sequence is TGTGCCAGCAGCTTGGCCAAGGGACTAAGCACAGATACGCAGTATTTT.

The chain employs TRBV15 and TRBJ1-1, with TRBD1 identical over 7 bases. The CDR3 totals 15 residues. The germline CDR1 and CDR2 sequences are LNHNV and YYDKDF (reference sequence). J gave up 3 bases and V 1 base, and 5 bases lay outside the gene matches. CDR3: CATSRVSRGDTEAFF. The CDR3 DNA is TGTGCCACCAGCAGAGTAAGCAGGGGGGACACTGAAGCTTTCTTT.

The chain has TRBV5-1 and TRBJ2-1; D call uncertain. Germline V gene lookup returns CDR1 SGHRS and CDR2 YFSETQ. Trimming took 3 bases from V and 5 from J, leaving 12 bases between them. The CDR3 covers 14 residues. For the CDR3, the DNA is TGCGCCAGCAGCTGGACCCAGGAGAACAATGAGCAGTTCTTC. It yields the protein CASSWTQENNEQFF.

V and J are TRBV5-1 and TRBJ2-2; D is uncertain. CDR3 length: 13 amino acids. Trimming stripped 0 bases from V and 3 bases from J, with 3 bases between. Germline CDR1 reads SGHRS; CDR2 reads YFSETQ. The DNA of the CDR3 is TGCGCCAGCAGCTTGGAGGACACCGGGGAGCTGTTTTTT. This translates into CASSLEDTGELFF.

The chain combines TRBV4-1 with TRBJ2-3, with TRBD2 identical over 12 bases. Per the germline V gene, CDR1 is MGHRA and CDR2 is YSYEKL. With 2 bases clipped from V and 6 bases from J, the junction kept 12 bases outside the gene matches. This CDR3 region has 18 residues. In DNA, the CDR3 is TGCGCCAGCAGCCAATTACTTCCGACTAGCGGGAGTAGGGATACGCAGTATTTT. Translated: CASSQLLPTSGSRDTQYF.

This clonotype was recorded once. V is TRBV7-9 and J is TRBJ2-5; TRBD1 might be the D (6 bases). The germline V gene has CDR1 SEHNR and CDR2 FQNEAQ (reference sequence). This CDR3 comprises 15 residues. The germline V and J ends were trimmed by 1 base and 9 bases, with 18 bases remaining between them. The CDR3 protein is CASSLGQGQELSQYF. CDR3 coding DNA: TGTGCCAGCAGCTTAGGTCAGGGGCAAGAGTTGTCCCAGTACTTC.

The chain links TRBV7-8 to TRBJ2-1; 10 nucleotides match TRBD2. The V segment lost 3 bases and the J segment 6 bases; nucleotides outside the gene matches: 2. The length of the CDR3 is 14 residues. Germline assignment: CDR1 SGHVS and CDR2 FQNEAQ. CDR3 coding DNA: TGTGCCAGCAGCTTCTGGACTAGCGGCAATGAGCAGTTCTTC. The encoded protein is CASSFWTSGNEQFF.

V gene TRBV7-9 combines with J gene TRBJ1-5; D may be TRBD1 (6 bases). V was shortened by 6 bases and J by 7 bases, with 10 bases between the two germline ends. The CDR3 is 12 residues long. The V gene's germline CDR1 is SEHNR and CDR2 FQNEAQ (reference sequence). CDR3 region: CASSYREQPQHF. The CDR3, as DNA: TGTGCCAGCAGTTACAGGGAGCAGCCCCAGCATTTT. The full variable domain, completed using reference TRBV7-9 and TRBJ1-5, is DTGVSQNPRHKITKRGQNVTFRCDPISEHNRLYWYRQTLGQGPEFLTYFQNEAQLEKSRLLSDRFSAERPKGSFSTLEIQRTEQGDSAMYLCASSYREQPQHFGDGTRLSIL.

This sequence joins TRBV29-1 and TRBJ1-3; no reliable D call. CDR3 length equals 13 residues. The germline gives CDR1 SQVTM, CDR2 ANQGSEA. V lost 3 bases to trimming and J lost 0 bases, with 6 bases between them. The CDR3 sequence is CSVEFDSGNTIYF. CDR3 DNA sequence: TGCAGCGTTGAGTTCGACTCTGGAAACACCATATATTTT.

V and J are TRBV3-1 and TRBJ1-1, with TRBD1 matching 7 bases. The V gene's germline CDR1 is LGHDT and CDR2 YNNKEL (reference sequence). The CDR3 length is 15 residues. Germline trimming cut 3 bases from V and 3 bases from J; bases unmatched to any gene: 7. In DNA, the CDR3 is TGTGCCAGCAGCCAGGGAAAGGGGGCGGACACTGAAGCTTTCTTT. Protein: CASSQGKGADTEAFF.

This sequence joins TRBV11-3 and TRBJ1-3; tentative D call: TRBD1 (6 bases). CDR1 is SGHNT, CDR2 YENEEA, per germline. This CDR3 is built from 15 residues. The V end lost 2 bases, the J end lost 1 base, and 9 bases lay between the germline ends. In DNA, the CDR3 is TGTGCCAGCAGCTTAATCGGACAGTCTGGAAACACCATATATTTT. Encoded protein: CASSLIGQSGNTIYF.

CDR3 sequence reads: CASSLVRQTTEAFF. CDR3 nucleotides: TGTGCCAGCAGCTTAGTAAGACAGACCACTGAAGCTTTCTTT. The V and J genes are TRBV7-8 and TRBJ1-1; TRBD1 might be the D (5 bases). From germline, CDR1 is SGHVS and CDR2 FQNEAQ. The CDR3 spans 14 residues. Between the trimmed V and J ends, which lost 1 base and 4 bases, there was a span of 10 bases.

The chain combines TRBV30 with TRBJ1-5, with D possibly TRBD1 on 5 matching bases. Trimming shortened V by 0 bases and J by 3 bases, and 12 bases separated the two germline ends. In germline, CDR1 is GTSNPN, CDR2 SVGIG (reference sequence). The CDR3 contains 15 residues. CDR3: CAWSVGTADNQPQHF. The CDR3 DNA reads as TGTGCCTGGAGTGTAGGGACGGCCGACAATCAGCCCCAGCATTTT.

On this clonotype itself: The germline gene is not matched at one end of the junction; a read error may be the cause. The gene calls are TRBV15 and TRBJ2-5; no reliable D call. In germline, CDR1 is LNHNV, CDR2 YYDKDF (reference sequence). This CDR3 comprises 12 residues. The CDR3 region is CATSRDRAGPDF. The CDR3 nucleotides read TGTGCCACCAGCAGAGATCGGGCAGGCCCCGACTTC. Using reference TRBV15 and TRBJ2-5 for the parts outside the CDR3, the full variable domain is DAMVIQNPRYQVTQFGKPVTLSCSQTLNHNVMYWYQQKSSQAPKLLFHYYDKDFNNEADTPDNFQSRRPNTSFCFLDIRSPGLGDTAMYLCATSRDRAGPDFGPGTRLLVL.